Listed here are 13 T cell receptor beta chains from one sample, sequenced in a study of T cell repertoires in cytomegalovirus infection. Their antigen targets remain unknown. Using its own MiXCR run on the reads, TCRdb lists one record per CDR3 protein. The data contain 830,000 or so distinct CDR3 sequences, about 33% of them seen just once; the ten biggest clones take up 9.5% to 15%. The source was cultured CD8+ T cells from PBMCs, collected from culture after CMV antigen stimulation. Every receptor here comes from a human donor in good health (CMV status not recorded). Some clones in this sample may be carry-over from other donors' samples.

This clonotype was seen a handful of times. J is TRBJ2-1 and V is TRBV27; no clear D. V shed 2 bases and J shed 9 bases, with 8 bases lying between them. This CDR3 is 12 amino acids long. In germline, CDR1 is MNHEY, CDR2 SMNVEV (reference sequence). This CDR3 is CASSLNPFEQFF. For the CDR3, the DNA is TGTGCCAGCAGTTTAAATCCGTTTGAGCAGTTCTTC.

This chain connects TRBV6-6 to TRBJ2-7; 7 bases fit TRBD2. Germline CDR1 and CDR2: MNHNY and SVGAGI (reference sequence). V gave up 3 bases and J gave up 3 bases; unmatched junction bases: 11. The CDR3 length is 16 residues. The CDR3 coding sequence is TGTGCCAGCAGTTATTATAAGCGGGGCCGAAGCTACGAGCAGTACTTC. This encodes CASSYYKRGRSYEQYF.

This clonotype was seen at least ten times. The rearrangement links TRBV7-2 to TRBJ2-3, with TRBD2 identical over 10 bases. There are 14 residues in the CDR3. Germline lookup yields CDR1 SGHTA and CDR2 FQGNSA. J lost 6 bases, V lost 5 bases, and 5 bases had no gene match. In nucleotides, the CDR3 is TGTGCCAGCAGCCAAGCGGGGGGGCCTGATACGCAGTATTTT. Protein product: CASSQAGGPDTQYF. The entire variable domain, with the rest obtained from reference TRBV7-2 and TRBJ2-3, is as follows: GAGVSQSPSNKVTEKGKDVELRCDPISGHTALYWYRQSLGQGLEFLIYFQGNSAPDKSGLPSDRFSAERTGGSVSTLTIQRTQQEDSAVYLCASSQAGGPDTQYFGPGTRLTVL.

The chain couples TRBV27 to TRBJ2-3; no clear D gene. Per germline, CDR1 MNHEY and CDR2 SMNVEV (reference sequence). V was trimmed by 2 bases and J by 10 bases, leaving 10 bases between them. There are 12 residues in the CDR3. CDR3: CASSLRYPAQYF. DNA of the CDR3: TGTGCCAGCAGTTTACGGTACCCAGCGCAGTATTTT.

In this sample, this clonotype turned up a few times. J is TRBJ1-1 and V is TRBV7-9; 9 bases are a match to TRBD1. V trimming: 4 bases; J trimming: 1 base; junction bases outside the gene matches: 7. Germline CDR1 and CDR2: SEHNR and FQNEAQ (reference sequence). CDR3 size: 16 residues. The chain's CDR3 is CASSSTPDRGNTEAFF. In DNA, the CDR3 is TGTGCCAGCAGCTCCACCCCGGACAGGGGGAACACTGAAGCTTTCTTT. Using reference TRBV7-9 and TRBJ1-1 for the parts outside the CDR3, the full variable domain is DTGVSQNPRHKITKRGQNVTFRCDPISEHNRLYWYRQTLGQGPEFLTYFQNEAQLEKSRLLSDRFSAERPKGSFSTLEIQRTEQGDSAMYLCASSSTPDRGNTEAFFGQGTRLTVV.

This clonotype has just a few counts. The chain uses TRBV4-2 and TRBJ1-1, with D perhaps matching TRBD1 (5 bases). The ends were cut back, 3 bases at V and 0 bases at J, with 8 bases in the middle. Germline V gives CDR1 LGHNA, CDR2 YNFKEQ. CDR3 size: 14 residues. CDR3 DNA sequence: TGTGCCAGCAGCCAGGGGGAGATGAACACTGAAGCTTTCTTT. Residues: CASSQGEMNTEAFF.

The chain has TRBV28 and TRBJ2-1, with D tentatively TRBD2 (5 bases). The V end lost 7 bases, the J end lost 3 bases, and 16 bases lay between the germline ends. Germline V gene lookup returns CDR1 MDHEN and CDR2 SYDVKM. The CDR3 sequence is 15 residues long. CDR3 sequence: CASTQAPGSYNEQFF. The CDR3 nucleotides read TGTGCCAGCACCCAGGCACCGGGAAGCTACAATGAGCAGTTCTTC.

This clonotype was seen a handful of times. The genes are TRBV28 and TRBJ2-6, with 13 bases lining up with TRBD2. The length of the CDR3 is 19 residues. Germline values: CDR1 MDHEN, CDR2 SYDVKM. V was pared by 4 bases and J by 4 bases, with 10 bases of the junction left unmatched. In nucleotides, the CDR3 is TGTGCCAGCAGTTCCTCAGGGACTAGCGGGGCTCCGGGGGCCAACGTCCTGACTTTC. This codes for CASSSSGTSGAPGANVLTF.

This clonotype was observed many times. The gene calls are TRBV7-2 and TRBJ1-2; D gene ambiguous. Deletions cut 4 bases from V and 4 bases from J, with 13 bases between. The CDR3 loop spans 14 amino acids. Germline V gene lookup returns CDR1 SGHTA and CDR2 FQGNSA. Written as DNA, the CDR3 is TGTGCCAGCAGCTACGCGTTAAGCACCTATGGCTACACCTTC. It codes for CASSYALSTYGYTF.

This clonotype showed up just a few times. The gene calls are TRBV4-3 and TRBJ2-1; no definite D call. Germline V gene lookup returns CDR1 LGHNA and CDR2 YSLEER. The ends were cut back, 0 bases at V and 8 bases at J, with 14 bases in the middle. This CDR3 contains 15 residues. CDR3 loop: CASSQDPGRGDEQFF. In DNA form, the CDR3 reads TGCGCCAGCAGCCAAGATCCAGGTCGTGGGGATGAGCAGTTCTTC.

The chain uses TRBV15 and TRBJ1-5, with unresolved D. CDR1 and CDR2 from the germline V gene are LNHNV and YYDKDF (reference sequence). The CDR3 has 14 amino acids. Between the trimmed V and J ends, which lost 0 bases and 1 base, there was a span of 4 bases. The CDR3 nucleotides read TGTGCCACCAGCAGAGATTTAAGCAATCAGCCCCAGCATTTT. Translation: CATSRDLSNQPQHF.

This clonotype was counted between two and nine times. The chain recombines TRBV3-1 with TRBJ1-5; no reliable D call. This CDR3 comprises 16 residues. V was shortened by 4 bases and J by 4 bases, with 17 bases between the two germline ends. CDR1 and CDR2 from the germline V gene are LGHDT and YNNKEL (reference sequence). The CDR3 loop reads CASSRGKGKGNQPQHF. DNA for the CDR3: TGTGCCAGCAGCCGAGGGAAAGGGAAAGGGAATCAGCCCCAGCATTTT.

The chain links TRBV27 to TRBJ1-1; D uncertain. The ends were cut back, 5 bases at V and 0 bases at J, with 10 bases in the middle. Germline CDR1 is MNHEY and CDR2 is SMNVEV (reference sequence). This CDR3 has 14 amino acids. The CDR3 loop reads CASSGRVVNTEAFF. Here the CDR3 DNA reads TGTGCCAGCAGTGGAAGGGTCGTGAACACTGAAGCTTTCTTT.